The TCR beta chain described here comes from a study of regulatory dendritic cells for organ transplantation. J gave up 5 bases and V 3 bases, and 14 bases lay outside the gene matches. Germline V lookup: CDR1 KGHSH, CDR2 LQKENI. The CDR3 extends over 18 amino acids. Of note for this clone: Its antigen is currently unknown.

Sorted subsets were CFSE-labeled and cultured roughly 5 days with allogeneic dendritic cells. Repertoires were generated with immunoSEQ multiplex PCR, while TCRdb's copy carries only in-frame clones and drops some. The profile shows under 15,000 clones, 70% to 80% of them singletons. The chain carries TRBV18 and TRBJ2-1, with TRBD2 matching 9 bases. The receptor's source is a human donor in good health. The specimen sequenced was naive CD4+ T cells from blood cultured with regulatory dendritic cells. This sample's subset: CD45RA+ naive T cells. CDR3 sequence (DNA): TGTGCCAGCTCACCCAATGCGTGGATGGCGGGGGGGGACAATGAGCAGTTCTTC. Its protein product is CASSPNAWMAGGDNEQFF.